Presented here are 19 T cell receptor beta chains from one specimen sequenced in a study of cytomegalovirus exposure and HLA in healthy donors (dated by TCRdb to between 2016 and 2019). Receptor amplification or capture employed the immunoSEQ multiplex PCR assay. The multiplex PCR relied on a mix of 60 forward primers for TCR Vbeta segments and 13 reverse primers for TCR Jbeta segments. TCRdb's version of the immuneACCESS table is confined to in-frame rearrangements and falls short of the full clone set. An unresolved V gene accounts for under half of the shortfall where checked; the remainder is of unknown origin. The sample profile shows some 87,000 clones; 60% to 85% of them were found once. The top ten hold about 22% of the sample. The specimen sequenced was PBMCs. These receptors all come from a middle-aged woman in good health and CMV-seropositive.

The V gene is TRBV4-2, the J gene TRBJ1-1; D remains ambiguous. Trimming shortened V by 0 bases and J by 1 base, and 12 bases separated the two germline ends. The germline V gene has CDR1 LGHNA and CDR2 YNFKEQ. The CDR3 sequence is 16 residues long. CDR3 protein: CASSQDFLGGNTEAFF. The CDR3, as DNA: TGTGCCAGCAGCCAAGATTTCCTTGGCGGGAACACTGAAGCTTTCTTT.

This clone was counted at least ten times. The CDR3 DNA reads as TGCGCCAGCAGTCCGCCCGGGTTGGTCTATGGCTACACCTTC. This codes for CASSPPGLVYGYTF. The rearrangement links TRBV5-1 to TRBJ1-2; no definite D call. The CDR3 sequence is 14 residues long. CDR1 and CDR2 from the germline V gene are SGHRS and YFSETQ. The V and J ends lost 5 bases and 4 bases respectively, with 15 bases between them.

The V gene is TRBV6-5, the J gene TRBJ1-2; D call uncertain. Germline V gene lookup returns CDR1 MNHEY and CDR2 SVGAGI. CDR3 size: 14 residues. Trimming removed 0 bases from V and 2 bases from J, with 7 bases in between. The CDR3 region is CASSYSGGNYGYTF. DNA of the CDR3: TGTGCCAGCAGTTACTCGGGCGGGAACTATGGCTACACCTTC.

This clone occurred once. The V and J genes are TRBV7-2 and TRBJ2-2, with 10 nucleotides matching TRBD2. Trimming cost V 1 base and J 6 bases; bases outside gene matches: 11. The CDR3 consists of 18 residues. Germline values: CDR1 SGHTA, CDR2 FQGNSA. CDR3 amino acids: CASSLVGQPGLAPGELFF. CDR3 sequence (DNA): TGTGCCAGCAGCTTAGTGGGGCAACCGGGACTAGCGCCCGGGGAGCTGTTTTTT.

This chain connects TRBV6-5 to TRBJ2-5; TRBD2 aligns across 13 bases. CDR1 and CDR2 from the germline V gene are MNHEY and SVGAGI. CDR3 size: 15 residues. V shed 2 bases and J 5 bases; nucleotides not matched to a gene: 2. CDR3: CASSYTSGGAETQYF. CDR3 coding DNA: TGTGCCAGCAGTTACACTAGCGGGGGGGCCGAGACCCAGTACTTC.

The rearrangement uses TRBV5-4 and TRBJ1-6; no firm D call. The V gene lost 4 bases and the J gene lost 7 bases, with 12 bases spanning the gap. The germline gives CDR1 SGHNT, CDR2 YYREEE (reference sequence). The CDR3 length is 14 residues. CDR3 residues: CASSSTAANSPLHF. The CDR3 region has the DNA TGTGCCAGCAGCAGCACCGCAGCGAATTCACCCCTCCACTTT. Full variable domain (remainder filled in from reference TRBV5-4 and TRBJ1-6): ETGVTQSPTHLIKTRGQQVTLRCSSQSGHNTVSWYQQALGQGPQFIFQYYREEENGRGNFPPRFSGLQFPNYSSELNVNALELDDSALYLCASSSTAANSPLHFGNGTRLTVT.

This chain connects TRBV18 to TRBJ2-5, with 9 bases lining up with TRBD1. The CDR3 has 13 residues. Germline V lookup: CDR1 KGHSH, CDR2 LQKENI. Germline trimming cut 5 bases from V and 5 bases from J; bases unmatched to any gene: 3. DNA of the CDR3: TGTGCCAGCTCAACAGGGGGCCGGGAGACCCAGTACTTC. Amino acids: CASSTGGRETQYF.

Here the CDR3 DNA reads TGTGCCAGCAGCCAAGAGCGGTCGGGTCGAGCTGATAGTTCCTACGAGCAGTACTTC. Protein sequence: CASSQERSGRADSSYEQYF. This rearrangement joins TRBV4-2 to TRBJ2-7; no reliable D call. Trimming removed 0 bases from V and 1 base from J, with 22 bases in between. The CDR3 contains 19 residues. CDR1 LGHNA and CDR2 YNFKEQ come from the germline V gene.

Concerning this clone: Compared with germline, one end of the junction differs, possibly owing to a read error. The genes are TRBV5-1 and TRBJ1-1, with a tentative D call TRBD1 (5 bases). This CDR3 region has 15 residues. CDR1 is SGHRS and CDR2 is YFSETQ in the germline V gene. The CDR3 sequence is CASRLDKVGGTEAFF. Here the CDR3 DNA reads TGCGCCAGCAGATTGGACAAGGTCGGAGGGACTGAAGCTTTCTTT. The complete variable domain, with remaining parts taken from reference TRBV5-1 and TRBJ1-1, reads KAGVTQTPRYLIKTRGQQVTLSCSPISGHRSVSWYQQTPGQGLQFLFEYFSETQRNKGNFPGRFSGRQFSNSRSEMNVSTLELGDSALYLCASRLDKVGGTEAFFGQGTRLTVV.

The chain combines TRBV5-1 with TRBJ1-1; 10 bases fit TRBD1. Germline V gene data show CDR1 as SGHRS and CDR2 as YFSETQ. V gave up 5 bases and J gave up 6 bases; unmatched junction bases: 7. This CDR3 region has 14 residues. CDR3 nucleotides: TGCGCCAGCAGAGGACAGGGGGATGGCGCTGAAGCTTTCTTT. As protein: CASRGQGDGAEAFF.

The chain recombines TRBV7-2 with TRBJ1-1; no firm D call. The CDR3 covers 13 residues. V was cut by 3 bases and J by 1 base, with 6 bases left in between. CDR1 and CDR2 (germline): SGHTA, FQGNSA. The CDR3 here is CASSFSGNTEAFF. CDR3 nucleotide sequence: TGTGCCAGCAGCTTCTCAGGGAACACTGAAGCTTTCTTT.

V gene TRBV7-9 combines with J gene TRBJ1-2; 7 bases match TRBD1. V gave up 5 bases and J gave up 2 bases; unmatched junction bases: 8. This CDR3 comprises 15 residues. Germline lookup yields CDR1 SEHNR and CDR2 FQNEAQ (reference sequence). The CDR3 coding sequence is TGTGCCAGCAGCCCGAGGACAGGCGCCAACTATGGCTACACCTTC. This gives the protein CASSPRTGANYGYTF.

CDR3 coding DNA: TGCGCCAGCACCTTAAACCCCGGGACTAGAGGAGAGACCCAGTACTTC. It specifies CASTLNPGTRGETQYF. V gene TRBV5-1 combines with J gene TRBJ2-5; 8 bases fit TRBD2. The V gene end was trimmed by 6 bases and the J gene end by 4 bases; junction bases not matched to a gene: 14. This CDR3 comprises 16 residues. The germline V gene encodes CDR1 SGHRS and CDR2 YFSETQ.

The chain is built from TRBV7-9 and TRBJ1-5; unclear D gene. This CDR3 region has 15 residues. Per germline, CDR1 SEHNR and CDR2 FQNEAQ (reference sequence). The V end lost 0 bases, the J end lost 4 bases, and 10 bases lay between the germline ends. CDR3 loop: CASSLASPGNQPQHF. DNA of the CDR3: TGTGCCAGCAGCTTAGCTTCCCCCGGTAATCAGCCCCAGCATTTT.

V usage is TRBV6-5 and J usage is TRBJ2-3; possible D gene TRBD2, 5 bases. CDR3 size: 13 residues. CDR1 is MNHEY and CDR2 is SVGAGI in the germline V gene. The V end lost 1 base, the J end lost 6 bases, and 8 bases lay between the germline ends. CDR3 DNA sequence: TGTGCCAGCAGTTACTTCGAGCGGGATACGCAGTATTTT. It translates to CASSYFERDTQYF.

The chain's CDR3 is CASSSSVHSYNEQFF. CDR3 nucleotide sequence: TGTGCCAGCAGCTCTAGCGTTCACTCCTACAATGAGCAGTTCTTC. V is TRBV6-1 and J is TRBJ2-1; TRBD2 might be the D (6 bases). CDR1 is MNHNS and CDR2 is SASEGT in the germline V gene. The V and J ends lost 6 bases and 0 bases respectively, with 12 bases between them. This CDR3 is built from 15 residues.

This clone was picked up a small number of times. At one boundary the junction diverges from the germline segment, which might be a read error. The chain has TRBV10-2 and TRBJ1-1; no firm D call. This CDR3 contains 15 residues. Germline loops: CDR1 WSHSY, CDR2 SAAADI. This chain's CDR3 is CASSVLDGSNTEAFF. CDR3 bases: TGTGCCAGCAGCGTCTTGGACGGGAGCAACACTGAAGCTTTCTTT.

The chain joins TRBV9 to TRBJ2-1, with 8 bases matching TRBD2. CDR1 and CDR2 from the germline V gene are SGDLS and YYNGEE. The junction had 1 base not matched to a gene; V was cut back by 0 bases and J by 8 bases. The CDR3 is made up of 13 amino acids. The chain's CDR3 is CASSVGTSHEQFF. DNA for the CDR3: TGTGCCAGCAGCGTAGGGACTAGCCATGAGCAGTTCTTC. The complete variable domain, with remaining parts taken from reference TRBV9 and TRBJ2-1, reads DSGVTQTPKHLITATGQRVTLRCSPRSGDLSVYWYQQSLDQGLQFLIQYYNGEERAKGNILERFSAQQFPDLHSELNLSSLELGDSALYFCASSVGTSHEQFFGPGTRLTVL.

CDR3 DNA: TGTGCCAGCAGTAGACAGATTAATGAAAAACTGTTTTTT. Its protein product is CASSRQINEKLFF. The chain is built from TRBV27 and TRBJ1-4; tentative D call: TRBD1 (5 bases). The germline V gene has CDR1 MNHEY and CDR2 SMNVEV (reference sequence). Trimming stripped 5 bases from V and 4 bases from J, with 8 bases between. The CDR3 is made up of 13 amino acids.